At least ten counts were recorded for the clone carrying this T cell receptor beta chain. Its matching antigen is unknown. Bulk libraries came from a prior protocol with listed TCR primers. A single record per CDR3 protein comes from TCRdb applying MiXCR to the PCR reads. The sample carries hundreds of thousands of distinct CDR3 sequences, just under 20% recorded once. This CDR3 spans 17 amino acids. The V and J ends lost 3 bases and 4 bases, in that order; junction bases with no gene match: 7. Germline lookup yields CDR1 SGHDN and CDR2 FVKESK. Sorted cells numbering about 20,000 to 1,000,000, with 10%, 30% or 50% RNA, yielded the naive CD8 libraries. The authors gated naive CD8 T cells as CD8+CD4-CCR7+CD45RA+ for sorting. This sample was included in a study of molecular identifiers for immune sequencing clone quantification. Study-level findings and limits: Clonotypes surpassing 20 RNA copies contained over 98% of effector molecules, versus under 1% in naive cells.

The sample comprised naive CD8+ T cells from blood, with Jurkat cell RNA spiked in. Subset denoted: FACS-sorted CD8+CD4-CCR7+CD45RA+ naive T cells. The gene calls are TRBV14 and TRBJ2-6, with TRBD2 matching 9 bases. This receptor was taken from a human donor in good health. Some libraries in this study had Jurkat cell RNA spiked in. The CDR3 region is CASSQDSGRGGANVLTF. The CDR3, as DNA: TGTGCCAGCAGCCAGGATAGCGGGAGAGGAGGGGCCAACGTCCTGACTTTC.